A single sample gave rise to the 11 T cell receptor beta chains below, sequenced in a study of PD-1 blockade in classical Hodgkin lymphoma. Clones were read by immunoSEQ multiplex PCR, and TCRdb kept only the in-frame ones, dropping some. The table records about 20,000 clones, approximately 65% of them present only once. Time point of the sample: cycle 4 day 1 (C4D1), after six to seven weeks of nivolumab. There was relapse after autologous stem cell transplantation in every patient, and there was variation in brentuximab vedotin exposure. Magnetic negative selection purified CD4+ T cells from thawed PBMCs. The sequencing here drew on CD4+ T cells from blood, taken before the fourth cycle of nivolumab. The receptors originated from a human donor with classical Hodgkin lymphoma.

The rearrangement joins TRBV6-5 to TRBJ1-2, with 7 bases aligning to TRBD1. The germline V gene has CDR1 MNHEY and CDR2 SVGAGI. The CDR3 extends over 12 amino acids. V lost 6 bases to trimming and J lost 2 bases; unmatched junction nucleotides: 0. The CDR3 spells CASRTGNYGYTF. CDR3 in DNA: TGTGCCAGCAGGACAGGGAACTATGGCTACACCTTC.

This clone was counted between two and nine times. The gene calls are TRBV2 and TRBJ1-3; 9 positions agree with TRBD1. The CDR3 has 14 amino acids. V lost 10 bases, J lost 3 bases, and 7 bases stayed unmatched. Germline assignment: CDR1 SNHLY and CDR2 FYNNEI. CDR3 region: CATPGQGGGNTIYF. The CDR3 region has the DNA TGTGCCACCCCGGGACAGGGCGGTGGAAACACCATATATTTT.

V and J are TRBV6-4 and TRBJ2-1; D may be TRBD2 (6 bases). This CDR3 contains 16 residues. The V gene lost 6 bases and the J gene lost 0 bases, with 15 bases spanning the gap. Germline CDR1 and CDR2: MRHNA and SNTAGT. The chain's CDR3 is CASSHRRGSSYNEQFF. CDR3 in DNA: TGTGCCAGCAGCCACAGACGGGGGAGCTCCTACAATGAGCAGTTCTTC.

This chain links TRBV5-1 with TRBJ1-5, with D perhaps matching TRBD1 (6 bases). CDR1 is SGHRS and CDR2 is YFSETQ in the germline V gene. V was shortened by 4 bases and J by 6 bases, with 14 bases between the two germline ends. The CDR3 is 14 residues long. This CDR3 reads CASSTTGLGQPQHF. The CDR3 DNA sequence: TGCGCCAGCAGCACAACAGGGTTAGGTCAGCCCCAGCATTTT.

The chain recombines TRBV7-2 with TRBJ2-7; D gene uncertain. Trimming pared 4 bases from V and 1 base from J, leaving 5 bases between. This CDR3 has 12 residues. Per germline, CDR1 SGHTA and CDR2 FQGNSA. CDR3 coding DNA: TGTGCCAGCAGCTGGGGTTCCTACGAGCAGTACTTC. Protein sequence: CASSWGSYEQYF. Complete variable domain (other parts from reference TRBV7-2 and TRBJ2-7): GAGVSQSPSNKVTEKGKDVELRCDPISGHTALYWYRQSLGQGLEFLIYFQGNSAPDKSGLPSDRFSAERTGGSVSTLTIQRTQQEDSAVYLCASSWGSYEQYFGPGTRLTVT.

This chain links TRBV7-9 with TRBJ2-5; D unclear. This CDR3 has 13 amino acids. Germline loops: CDR1 SEHNR, CDR2 FQNEAQ (reference sequence). V gave up 1 base and J gave up 1 base, with 4 bases separating them. The CDR3 DNA reads as TGTGCCAGCAGCTTAGTTCCCCAAGAGACCCAGTACTTC. Translation gives CASSLVPQETQYF.

This chain links TRBV7-8 with TRBJ2-1, with unresolved D. CDR3 length: 12 amino acids. Germline CDR1 is SGHVS and CDR2 is FQNEAQ. The V end was cut by 4 bases, the J end by 9 bases, with 10 bases between. The CDR3 loop reads CASSSPSAEQFF. Written as DNA, the CDR3 is TGTGCCAGCAGCTCCCCGTCCGCTGAGCAGTTCTTC. The complete variable domain, with remaining parts taken from reference TRBV7-8 and TRBJ2-1, reads GAGVSQSPRYKVAKRGQDVALRCDPISGHVSLFWYQQALGQGPEFLTYFQNEAQLDKSGLPSDRFFAERPEGSVSTLKIQRTQQEDSAVYLCASSSPSAEQFFGPGTRLTVL.

The chain's CDR3 is CASSMTPTHHFAGYTF. The CDR3 DNA follows: TGTGCCAGTAGTATGACCCCGACGCACCACTTTGCTGGCTACACCTTC. V gene TRBV19 combines with J gene TRBJ1-2, with D unclear. This CDR3 comprises 16 residues. Trimming shortened V by 3 bases and J by 7 bases, and 21 bases separated the two germline ends. The germline V gene has CDR1 LNHDA and CDR2 SQIVND (reference sequence).

Here the CDR3 reads CASSRTLMAGNTIYF. The CDR3 nucleotides read TGTGCCAGCAGTCGGACCTTAATGGCTGGAAACACCATATATTTT. V usage is TRBV6-5 and J usage is TRBJ1-3; D remains unclear. The CDR3 is made up of 15 amino acids. The V gene lost 5 bases and the J gene lost 2 bases, with 13 bases spanning the gap. CDR1 and CDR2 from the germline V gene are MNHEY and SVGAGI.

The genes are TRBV2 and TRBJ2-5; perhaps TRBD1 as D (5 bases). The germline V gene encodes CDR1 SNHLY and CDR2 FYNNEI. This CDR3 comprises 14 residues. The V end lost 4 bases, the J end lost 4 bases, and 13 bases lay between the germline ends. The CDR3 coding sequence is TGTGCCAGCAGTGTATCAGGGTTCGGAGAGACCCAGTACTTC. It encodes CASSVSGFGETQYF.

This clone was seen a single time. The genes are TRBV7-6 and TRBJ2-3, with D maybe TRBD1 (5 bases). Trimming stripped 1 base from V and 3 bases from J, with 11 bases between. This CDR3 has 15 residues. The germline gives CDR1 SGHVS, CDR2 FNYEAQ. CDR3 nucleotide sequence: TGTGCCAGCAGCTTAGGACAGCTAGGAACAGATACGCAGTATTTT. It codes for CASSLGQLGTDTQYF.